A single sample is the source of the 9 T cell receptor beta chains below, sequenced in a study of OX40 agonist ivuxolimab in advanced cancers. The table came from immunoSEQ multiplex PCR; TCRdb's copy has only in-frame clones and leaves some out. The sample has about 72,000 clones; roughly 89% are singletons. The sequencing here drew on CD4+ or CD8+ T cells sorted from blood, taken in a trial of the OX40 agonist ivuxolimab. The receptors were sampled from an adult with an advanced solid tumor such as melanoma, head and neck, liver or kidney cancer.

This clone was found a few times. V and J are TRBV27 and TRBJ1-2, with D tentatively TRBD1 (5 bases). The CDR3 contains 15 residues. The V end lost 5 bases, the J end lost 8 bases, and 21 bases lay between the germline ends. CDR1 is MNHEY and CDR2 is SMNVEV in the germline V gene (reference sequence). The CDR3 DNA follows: TGTGCCAGCAGTCCCCAACCTCGGACATCCGAAGGCTACACCTTC. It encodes CASSPQPRTSEGYTF.

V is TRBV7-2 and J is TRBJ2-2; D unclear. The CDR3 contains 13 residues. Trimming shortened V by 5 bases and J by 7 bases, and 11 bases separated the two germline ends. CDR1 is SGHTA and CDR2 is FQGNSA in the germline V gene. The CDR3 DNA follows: TGTGCCAGCAGCCCCGCGTTCAGCGGGGAGCTGTTTTTT. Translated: CASSPAFSGELFF. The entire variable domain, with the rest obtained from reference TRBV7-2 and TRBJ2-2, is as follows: GAGVSQSPSNKVTEKGKDVELRCDPISGHTALYWYRQSLGQGLEFLIYFQGNSAPDKSGLPSDRFSAERTGGSVSTLTIQRTQQEDSAVYLCASSPAFSGELFFGEGSRLTVL.

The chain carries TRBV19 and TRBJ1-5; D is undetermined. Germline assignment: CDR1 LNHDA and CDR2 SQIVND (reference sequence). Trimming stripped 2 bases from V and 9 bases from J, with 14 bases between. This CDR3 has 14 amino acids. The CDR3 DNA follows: TGTGCCAGTAGTATAATGGCAGGCCTAGGGCCCCAGCATTTT. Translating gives CASSIMAGLGPQHF.

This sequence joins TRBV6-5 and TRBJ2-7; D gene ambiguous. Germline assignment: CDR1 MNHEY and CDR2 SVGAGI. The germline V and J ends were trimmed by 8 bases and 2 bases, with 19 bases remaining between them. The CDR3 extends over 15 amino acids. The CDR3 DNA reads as TGTGCCAGCCGATATCAGGCGGCTTCTACCTACGAGCAGTACTTC. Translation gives CASRYQAASTYEQYF.

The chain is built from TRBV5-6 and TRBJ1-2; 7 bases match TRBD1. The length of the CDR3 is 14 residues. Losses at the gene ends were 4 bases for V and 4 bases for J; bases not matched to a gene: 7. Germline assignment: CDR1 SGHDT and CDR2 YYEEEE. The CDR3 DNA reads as TGTGCCAGCAGCCCGGTAGGGGGCGGCTATGGCTACACCTTC. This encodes CASSPVGGGYGYTF.

CDR3 coding DNA: TGTGCCAGCTCACGTCCGTATGCGGATGAGACCCAGTACTTC. Translation gives CASSRPYADETQYF. The genes are TRBV18 and TRBJ2-5, with D unclear. The V and J ends lost 4 bases and 5 bases respectively, with 14 bases between them. The CDR3 has 14 amino acids. The germline V gene encodes CDR1 KGHSH and CDR2 LQKENI. Full variable domain (missing parts from reference TRBV18 and TRBJ2-5): NAGVMQNPRHLVRRRGQEARLRCSPMKGHSHVYWYRQLPEEGLKFMVYLQKENIIDESGMPKERFSAEFPKEGPSILRIQQVVRGDSAAYFCASSRPYADETQYFGPGTRLLVL.

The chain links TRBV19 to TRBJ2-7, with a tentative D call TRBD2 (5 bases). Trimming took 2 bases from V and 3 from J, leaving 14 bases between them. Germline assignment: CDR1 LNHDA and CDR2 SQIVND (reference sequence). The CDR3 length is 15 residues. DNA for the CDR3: TGTGCCAGTAGTATAAGGGTAGGAGGCCTCTACGAGCAGTACTTC. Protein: CASSIRVGGLYEQYF.

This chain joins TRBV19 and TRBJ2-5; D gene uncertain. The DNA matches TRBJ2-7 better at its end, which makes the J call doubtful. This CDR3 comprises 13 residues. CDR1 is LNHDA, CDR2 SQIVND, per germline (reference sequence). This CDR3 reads CASSINSVYEQYF. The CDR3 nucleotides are TGTGCCAGTAGTATTAACAGTGTCTACGAGCAGTACTTC.

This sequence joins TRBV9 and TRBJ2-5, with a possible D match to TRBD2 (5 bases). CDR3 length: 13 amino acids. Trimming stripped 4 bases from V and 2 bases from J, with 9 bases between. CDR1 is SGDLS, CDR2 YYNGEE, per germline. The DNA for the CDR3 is TGTGCCAGCAGCCCGTCGGGGCAAGAGACCCAGTACTTC. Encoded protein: CASSPSGQETQYF. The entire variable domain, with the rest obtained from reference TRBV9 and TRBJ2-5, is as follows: DSGVTQTPKHLITATGQRVTLRCSPRSGDLSVYWYQQSLDQGLQFLIQYYNGEERAKGNILERFSAQQFPDLHSELNLSSLELGDSALYFCASSPSGQETQYFGPGTRLLVL.